This TCR beta chain came from a study of T-cell reconstitution after alpha-beta-depleted transplantation in children. Broader study findings: By one year post-transplant, T-cell counts and diversity largely arose from T cells that were newly produced. At day 60, the high TCRbeta diversity found in some patients originated from recipient T cells and thymic progenitors that had survived. There were reportedly several hundred expanded graft clones from which alpha-beta T cells came about two months after transplant.

This clonotype was detected many times. As yet, its antigen is unknown. Germline values: CDR1 DFQATT, CDR2 SNEGSKA (reference sequence). Trimming at V came to 6 bases and at J to 2 bases, leaving 12 bases not matched to a gene. The CDR3 spans 16 residues. As it was prepared, the TCRbeta library received unique molecular identifiers. TCRdb called the PCR reads again in MiXCR, with one record for every CDR3 protein. The sample includes around 210,000 distinct CDR3 sequences, 6.6% of them seen just once. This chain links TRBV20-1 with TRBJ2-3; the match to TRBD2 covers 9 bases. The specimen was PBMCs, collected before TCRalphabeta/CD19-depleted stem cell transplant. This sequence was found in a boy aged 2 to 9 with acute lymphoblastic leukemia, due to receive a stem cell transplant. The CDR3 is CSAPPGSGGYTDTQYF. The CDR3 DNA reads as TGCAGTGCGCCCCCGGGGAGCGGGGGGTACACAGATACGCAGTATTTT.